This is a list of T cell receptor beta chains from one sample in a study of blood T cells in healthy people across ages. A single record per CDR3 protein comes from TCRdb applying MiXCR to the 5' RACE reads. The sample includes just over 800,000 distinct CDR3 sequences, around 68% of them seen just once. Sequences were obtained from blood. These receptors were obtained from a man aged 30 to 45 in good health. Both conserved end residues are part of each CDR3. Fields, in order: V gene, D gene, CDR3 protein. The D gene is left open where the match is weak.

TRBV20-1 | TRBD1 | CSARDGTGGYEQYF
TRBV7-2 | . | CASSRQGGFTDTQYF
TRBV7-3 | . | CASSPHGLNPNREQYF
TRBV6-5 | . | CASSYLHGGAYEQYF
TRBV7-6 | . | CASRRMANEKLFF
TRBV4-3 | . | CASSQDPRGEGQPQHF
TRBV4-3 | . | CASSQESGQETQYF
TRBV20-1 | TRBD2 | CSGRSGGVNEQFF
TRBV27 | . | CASSPYPRDSNQPQHF
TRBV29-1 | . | CSVDTSLGYGYTF
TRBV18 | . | CASSPGSGAYEQYF
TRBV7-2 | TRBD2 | CASSLGPTSGDTQYF
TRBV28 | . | CASREQGGSPLHF
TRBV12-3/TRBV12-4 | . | CASSYTRWVASRPYEQYF
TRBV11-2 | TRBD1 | CASSLVGQGYGFF
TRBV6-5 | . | CASSYRQGQDGSYEQYF
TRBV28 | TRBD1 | CASSLEGQGLYEQYF
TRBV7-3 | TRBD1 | CASSPLGRGKWMNTEAFF
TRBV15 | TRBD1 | CATSSPGGANEKLFF
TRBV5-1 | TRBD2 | CASSLVLAGGLYNEQFF
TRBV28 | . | CASRAVTRYEQYF
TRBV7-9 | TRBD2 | CASSATSGWSYNEQFF
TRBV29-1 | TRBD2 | CSGRGRAGDNEQFF
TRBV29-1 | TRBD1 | CSVEGDDRGRYEQYF
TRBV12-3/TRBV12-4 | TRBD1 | CASSSVSGTGDPLSSYNSPLHF
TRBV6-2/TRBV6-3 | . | CAGSAMGYGYTF
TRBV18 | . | CASSPPDSNEKLFF
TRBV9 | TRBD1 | CASSVTGQPYEQYF
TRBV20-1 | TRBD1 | CSARDRQNLPNYGYTF
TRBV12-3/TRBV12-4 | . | CASTRDGEFYNSPLHF
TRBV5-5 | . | CASSLEGEFGYTF
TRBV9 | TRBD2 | CASSAGVRGLYNEQFF
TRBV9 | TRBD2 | CASSPWTSLQADTQYF
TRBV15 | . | CATSMASRTDTQYF
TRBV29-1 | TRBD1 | CSVDWDRDTGELFF
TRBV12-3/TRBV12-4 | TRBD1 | CASSFRQGVGTDTQYF
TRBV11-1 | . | CASSLVYNTGELFF
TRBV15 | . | CATSRDLAANYGYTF
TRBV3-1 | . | CASNQELAKNIQYF
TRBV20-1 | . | CSARAASWGADYGYTF
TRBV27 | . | CASSPDHMVRNEQYF
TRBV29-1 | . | CSVEKASYEQYF
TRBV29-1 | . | CSVEDPGEKLFF
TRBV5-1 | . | CASSKDYREWGVNYGYTF
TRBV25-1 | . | CASSVQGSADTQYF
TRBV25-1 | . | CASSESPGDEQYF